The entry below gives a single TCR beta chain sequence along with its context. Its target is unknown. This sample is part of a study of cytomegalovirus exposure and HLA in healthy donors. Study outcomes and limitations: Rare sequences made up most TCRs, while some public TCRs were found in many donors.

CDR3 length: 15 residues. J lost 1 base, V lost 4 bases, and 2 bases had no gene match. CDR1 MGHRA and CDR2 YSYEKL come from the germline V gene. With 60 Vbeta and 13 Jbeta primers, the PCR was carried out. The method was immunoSEQ multiplex PCR; TCRdb's version includes in-frame clones alone and lacks a portion of them. The sample includes around 130,000 clones, 65% to 90% of them seen just once. This clonotype originated in a girl aged 2 to 10 in good health and CMV-seronegative. Specimen: PBMCs. This chain links TRBV4-1 with TRBJ2-3; TRBD2 agrees at 10 bases. CDR3: CASSPLAGGTDTQYF. CDR3 bases: TGCGCCAGCAGCCCGCTAGCGGGAGGCACAGATACGCAGTATTTT.